This T cell receptor beta chain derives from a study of cytomegalovirus exposure and HLA in healthy donors. In germline, CDR1 is MNHNS, CDR2 SASEGT. Germline trimming cut 2 bases from V and 3 bases from J; bases unmatched to any gene: 1. The CDR3 contains 16 residues. Amplification used 60 Vbeta primers and 13 Jbeta primers. Sequencing used immunoSEQ multiplex PCR; TCRdb keeps in-frame clones, though not all of them. The sample includes about 150,000 clones, over 70% of them seen just once. Worth noting for this clone: Its antigen remains unknown.

Study-wide results and limits: HLA alleles showed associations with some 17,000 TCR beta sequences in a later analysis, at a 0.05 false discovery rate. Accurate prediction of HLA-A and HLA-B alleles (for most subjects) was reportedly achieved from TCR beta sequences. Indistinguishable V segments, including TRBV6-2 and TRBV6-3, were excluded. Among donors in an Asian-associated ancestry cluster, a later analysis reportedly found fewer N-insertions than the roughly 610-donor mean.

Material: PBMCs. This clonotype was obtained from a woman aged 40-49 years in good health and CMV-seropositive. This rearrangement joins TRBV6-1 to TRBJ1-6, with 10 bases fitting TRBD1. The CDR3: CASSERTGGYNSPLHF. The CDR3 DNA reads TGTGCCAGCAGTGAACGGACAGGGGGCTATAATTCACCCCTCCACTTT.